One sample yielded the 12 T cell receptor beta chains listed below, sequenced in a study of blood T cell repertoires in COVID-19. TCRdb's copy holds only in-frame clones and misses some; the assay was immunoSEQ multiplex PCR. The repertoire holds around 300,000 clones, with 88% as singletons. The source material was PBMCs or T cells enriched from blood (not recorded which). The receptor source for this set is a woman between 45 and 60 years old who had recovered from COVID-19.

The chain links TRBV28 to TRBJ2-7, with D unresolved. Per germline, CDR1 MDHEN and CDR2 SYDVKM. The CDR3 extends over 17 amino acids. Trimming took off 6 bases at V and 2 bases at J, with 23 bases between the two ends. The DNA of the CDR3 is TGTGCCAGCAGAAAATCCGCCGGGTCACCTAGGACCTACGAGCAGTACTTC. Its protein product is CASRKSAGSPRTYEQYF. Based on the CDR3 plus reference TRBV28 and TRBJ2-7, the full variable domain is DVKVTQSSRYLVKRTGEKVFLECVQDMDHENMFWYRQDPGLGLRLIYFSYDVKMKEKGDIPEGYSVSREKKERFSLILESASTNQTSMYLCASRKSAGSPRTYEQYFGPGTRLTVT.

V and J are TRBV7-2 and TRBJ1-1, with 10 bases fitting TRBD1. The CDR3 is 17 residues long. The V and J ends lost 5 bases and 0 bases, in that order; junction bases with no gene match: 9. CDR1 and CDR2 from the germline V gene are SGHTA and FQGNSA. The CDR3: CASSRKGTGAMNTEAFF. CDR3 coding DNA: TGTGCCAGCAGCAGAAAGGGGACAGGGGCAATGAACACTGAAGCTTTCTTT.

V usage is TRBV28 and J usage is TRBJ2-7, with a weak D call TRBD1 (6 bases). Per the germline V gene, CDR1 is MDHEN and CDR2 is SYDVKM. The ends were cut back, 6 bases at V and 7 bases at J, with 13 bases in the middle. The CDR3 covers 12 residues. CDR3: CASRPDSLEQYF. The CDR3 DNA is TGTGCCAGCAGACCGGACAGTCTTGAGCAGTACTTC. The full variable domain, its missing parts supplied by reference TRBV28 and TRBJ2-7, is DVKVTQSSRYLVKRTGEKVFLECVQDMDHENMFWYRQDPGLGLRLIYFSYDVKMKEKGDIPEGYSVSREKKERFSLILESASTNQTSMYLCASRPDSLEQYFGPGTRLTVT.

J is TRBJ2-7 and V is TRBV28; D not resolved. Germline-derived CDR1 and CDR2 are MDHEN and SYDVKM. The CDR3 spans 10 residues. V was cut by 7 bases and J by 4 bases, with 5 bases left in between. CDR3 amino acids: CASMRYEQYF. The CDR3 DNA sequence: TGTGCCAGCATGAGGTACGAGCAGTACTTC.

This chain links TRBV12-5 with TRBJ1-2; the D is unclear. The CDR3 length is 13 residues. CDR1 is LGHNT, CDR2 FRNRAP, per germline. Trimming pared 2 bases from V and 6 bases from J, leaving 10 bases between. The CDR3 DNA follows: TGTGCTAGTGGTTTGTCCGGGAGTGATGGCTACACCTTC. Translating it yields CASGLSGSDGYTF. The full variable domain, completed using reference TRBV12-5 and TRBJ1-2, is DARVTQTPRHKVTEMGQEVTMRCQPILGHNTVFWYRQTMMQGLELLAYFRNRAPLDDSGMPKDRFSAEMPDATLATLKIQPSEPRDSAVYFCASGLSGSDGYTFGSGTRLTVV.

CDR3 sequence: CASRGAGSSTDTQYF. The CDR3 DNA is TGTGCCAGCAGGGGGGCAGGAAGTAGCACAGATACGCAGTATTTT. The chain combines TRBV27 with TRBJ2-3, with a weak D call TRBD1 (6 bases). The CDR3 runs 15 residues. CDR1 and CDR2 (germline): MNHEY, SMNVEV (reference sequence). V shed 6 bases and J shed 0 bases, with 13 bases lying between them.

The V and J genes are TRBV27 and TRBJ1-5, with 10 bases lining up with TRBD1. J gave up 7 bases and V 8 bases, and 2 bases lay outside the gene matches. The CDR3 totals 12 residues. CDR1 MNHEY and CDR2 SMNVEV come from the germline V gene (reference sequence). The CDR3 DNA reads as TGTGCCAGCGGACAGGGGGAACAGCCCCAGCATTTT. Translation: CASGQGEQPQHF.

A note on this clone: In the same sample, other DNA sequences code for this CDR3. The chain carries TRBV27 and TRBJ1-4, with TRBD1 matching over 7 bases. Trimming at V came to 2 bases and at J to 8 bases, leaving 2 bases not matched to a gene. CDR3 length equals 13 residues. The germline V gene has CDR1 MNHEY and CDR2 SMNVEV (reference sequence). CDR3 nucleotides: TGTGCCAGCAGTTTAGGGACAGCCGAAAAACTGTTTTTT. Protein: CASSLGTAEKLFF.

This chain links TRBV29-1 with TRBJ2-3; perhaps TRBD2 as D (6 bases). This CDR3 spans 15 amino acids. V was trimmed by 7 bases and J by 2 bases, leaving 19 bases between them. CDR1 is SQVTM and CDR2 is ANQGSEA in the germline V gene. In DNA form, the CDR3 reads TGCAGCGCCACGGGCGGGGAGGACAACACAGATACGCAGTATTTT. It specifies CSATGGEDNTDTQYF.

The J gene is TRBJ2-5, the V gene TRBV9; D possibly corresponds to TRBD2 (6 bases). Germline V gene sequence: CDR1 SGDLS, CDR2 YYNGEE. V was cut by 3 bases and J by 0 bases, with 21 bases left in between. The CDR3 has 18 amino acids. In DNA form, the CDR3 reads TGTGCCAGCAGCGCGTGGGCAAGGGAGGAATCGTACCAAGAGACCCAGTACTTC. As protein: CASSAWAREESYQETQYF.

This chain joins TRBV28 and TRBJ2-1, with 7 nucleotides matching TRBD2. Germline assignment: CDR1 MDHEN and CDR2 SYDVKM. The CDR3 has 17 residues. V trimming: 1 base; J trimming: 0 bases; junction bases outside the gene matches: 6. CDR3 region: CASSLSSGHYSYNEQFF. The CDR3 region has the DNA TGTGCCAGCAGTTTATCTAGCGGACACTACTCCTACAATGAGCAGTTCTTC.

The chain couples TRBV11-2 to TRBJ2-6; 7 bases align to TRBD1. The V gene end was trimmed by 4 bases and the J gene end by 2 bases; junction bases not matched to a gene: 8. The CDR3 contains 17 residues. Germline loops: CDR1 SGHAT, CDR2 FQNNGV. The CDR3 loop reads CASSSLDRLTGANVLTF. CDR3 in DNA: TGTGCCAGCAGCTCCCTGGACAGGCTAACTGGGGCCAACGTCCTGACTTTC.